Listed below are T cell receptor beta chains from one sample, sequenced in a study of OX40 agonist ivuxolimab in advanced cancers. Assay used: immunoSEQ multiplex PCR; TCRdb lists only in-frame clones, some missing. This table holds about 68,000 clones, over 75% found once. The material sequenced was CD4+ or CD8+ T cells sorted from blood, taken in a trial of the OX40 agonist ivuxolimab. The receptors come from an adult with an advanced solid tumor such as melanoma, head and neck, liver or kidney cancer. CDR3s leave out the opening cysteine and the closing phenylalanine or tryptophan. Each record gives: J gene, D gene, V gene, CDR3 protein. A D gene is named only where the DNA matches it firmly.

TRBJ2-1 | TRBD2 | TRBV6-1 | ASSETLGGGPDEQF
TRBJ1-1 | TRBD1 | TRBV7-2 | ASSWDRVSTEAF
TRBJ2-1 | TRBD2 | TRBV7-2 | ASSSTLAGGYNEQF
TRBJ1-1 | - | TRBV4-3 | ASSQVLQNTEAF
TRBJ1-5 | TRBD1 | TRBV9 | ASSVGTGTGMNQPQH
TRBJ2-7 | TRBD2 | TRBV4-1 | ASSQPSGGPFYEQY
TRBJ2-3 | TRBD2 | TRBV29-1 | SVGPSGGGTDTQY
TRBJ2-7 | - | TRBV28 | ASSSTGPLYEQY
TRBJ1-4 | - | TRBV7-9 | ASSWNSATNEKLF
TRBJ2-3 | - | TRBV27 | ASSLLEGSVTQY
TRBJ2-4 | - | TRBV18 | ASAQIEGVDIQY
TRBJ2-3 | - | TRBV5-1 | ASTYTFTSTDTQY
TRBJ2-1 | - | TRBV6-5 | ASSYSNAIDNEQF
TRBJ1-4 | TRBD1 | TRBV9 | ASSVGDRDGEKLF
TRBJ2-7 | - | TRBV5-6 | ASRHQGSYEQY
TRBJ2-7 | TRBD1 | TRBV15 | ATSMGQLYEQY
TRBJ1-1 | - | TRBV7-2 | ASSFGMGNTEAF
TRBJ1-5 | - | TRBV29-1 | SVGDGYYQPQH
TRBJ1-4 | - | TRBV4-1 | ASSQSEIPSTNEKLF
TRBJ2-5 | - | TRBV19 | ASSTDQVYGTQY
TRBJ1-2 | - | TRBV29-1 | SVGQDGYT
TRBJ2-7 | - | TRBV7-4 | ASSWGGGGSYEQY
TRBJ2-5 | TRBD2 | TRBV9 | ASSPRGWLAGSETQY
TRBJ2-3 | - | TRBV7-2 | ASSFRRGGTDTQY
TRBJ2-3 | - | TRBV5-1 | ASSFGGLGTDTQY
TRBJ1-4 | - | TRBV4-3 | ASSQDLTLGKLF
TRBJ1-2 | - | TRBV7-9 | ASSLLVGAGYT
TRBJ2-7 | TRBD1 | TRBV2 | ASSEFRDRASTYEQY